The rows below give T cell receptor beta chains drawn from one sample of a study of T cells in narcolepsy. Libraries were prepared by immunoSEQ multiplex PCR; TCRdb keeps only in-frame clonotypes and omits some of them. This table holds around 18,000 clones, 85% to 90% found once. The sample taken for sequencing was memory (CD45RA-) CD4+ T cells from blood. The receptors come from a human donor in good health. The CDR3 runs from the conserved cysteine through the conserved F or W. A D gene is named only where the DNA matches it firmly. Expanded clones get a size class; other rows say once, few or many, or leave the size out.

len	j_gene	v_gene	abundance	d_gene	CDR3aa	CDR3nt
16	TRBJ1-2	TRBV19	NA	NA	CAKSWGDVGTNYGYTF	TGTGCCAAGAGCTGGGGGGATGTCGGAACAAACTATGGCTACACCTTC
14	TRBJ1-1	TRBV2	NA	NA	CASSEPLMNTEAFF	TGTGCCAGCAGTGAACCGTTGATGAACACTGAAGCTTTCTTT
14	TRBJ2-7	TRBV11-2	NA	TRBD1	CASSSGTGGYEQYF	TGTGCCAGCAGCTCTGGGACAGGGGGCTACGAGCAGTACTTC
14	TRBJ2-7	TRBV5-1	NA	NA	CASSWLDRSYEQYF	TGCGCCAGCAGCTGGCTAGACAGATCCTACGAGCAGTACTTC
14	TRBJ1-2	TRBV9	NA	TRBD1	CASSLARGLLGYTF	TGTGCCAGCAGCCTAGCGAGGGGGCTATTGGGCTACACCTTC
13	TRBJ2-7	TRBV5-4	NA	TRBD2	CASSFAGAGEQYF	TGTGCCAGCAGCTTCGCGGGAGCGGGCGAGCAGTACTTC
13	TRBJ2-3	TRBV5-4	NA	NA	CASSLDWRDTQYF	TGTGCCAGCAGCCTAGACTGGCGAGATACGCAGTATTTT
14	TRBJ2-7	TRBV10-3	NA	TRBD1	CAISMDRVGLEQYF	TGTGCCATCAGCATGGACAGGGTGGGTCTCGAGCAGTACTTC
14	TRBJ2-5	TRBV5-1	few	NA	CASTPGGEEETQYF	TGCGCCAGCACCCCAGGGGGGGAGGAAGAGACCCAGTACTTC
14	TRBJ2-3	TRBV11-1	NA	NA	CASSPPREPDTQYF	TGTGCCAGCAGCCCTCCCAGGGAGCCTGATACGCAGTATTTT
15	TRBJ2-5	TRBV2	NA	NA	CASSEEGVAGETQYF	TGTGCCAGCAGTGAAGAAGGGGTAGCAGGAGAGACCCAGTACTTC
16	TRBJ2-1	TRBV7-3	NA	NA	CASSLRGWGHDNEQFF	TGTGCCAGCAGCTTACGGGGCTGGGGTCACGACAATGAGCAGTTCTTC
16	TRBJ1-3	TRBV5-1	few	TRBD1	CASSFGTARPGNTIYF	TGCGCCAGCAGCTTCGGGACAGCAAGGCCCGGAAACACCATATATTTT
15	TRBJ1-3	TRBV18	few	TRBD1	CASSLDRPSGNTIYF	TGTGCCAGCTCTCTGGACAGGCCCTCTGGAAACACCATATATTTT
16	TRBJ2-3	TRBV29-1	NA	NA	CSVDEFGGRGTDTQYF	TGCAGCGTTGACGAATTTGGGGGGAGAGGCACAGATACGCAGTATTTT
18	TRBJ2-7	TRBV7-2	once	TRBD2	CASSLAASGRTTTYEQYF	TGTGCCAGCAGCCTCGCGGCTAGCGGGAGGACTACCACCTACGAGCAGTACTTC
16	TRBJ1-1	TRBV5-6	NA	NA	CASSLGAGFWAAEAFF	TGTGCCAGCAGCTTGGGGGCGGGTTTCTGGGCCGCTGAAGCTTTCTTT
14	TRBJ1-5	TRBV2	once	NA	CASSAERGYQPQHF	TGTGCCAGCAGTGCGGAACGTGGTTATCAGCCCCAGCATTTT
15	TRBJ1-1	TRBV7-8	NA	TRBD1	CASSALGQGMTEAFF	TGTGCCAGCAGCGCTTTGGGACAGGGCATGACTGAAGCTTTCTTT
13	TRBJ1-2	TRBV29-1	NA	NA	CSVQGGDSDGYTF	TGCAGCGTCCAAGGGGGTGACAGCGATGGCTACACCTTC
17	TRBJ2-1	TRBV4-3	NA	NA	CASSQLPLATRVGEQFF	TGCGCCAGCAGCCAACTCCCCCTAGCCACGCGAGTCGGCGAGCAGTTCTTC
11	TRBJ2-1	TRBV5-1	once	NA	CASSLADEQFF	TGCGCCAGCAGCTTGGCCGATGAGCAGTTCTTC
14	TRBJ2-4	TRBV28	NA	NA	CASSLEGAKNIQYF	TGTGCCAGCAGCCTCGAGGGGGCCAAAAACATTCAGTACTTC
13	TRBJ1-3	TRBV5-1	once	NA	CASSLGYGNTIYF	TGCGCCAGCAGCCTCGGGTATGGAAACACCATATATTTT
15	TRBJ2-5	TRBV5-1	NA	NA	CASSLGGFVEETQYF	TGCGCCAGCAGCTTGGGGGGATTTGTGGAAGAGACCCAGTACTTC
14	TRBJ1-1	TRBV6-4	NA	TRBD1	CASGTGDGNTEAFF	TGTGCCAGCGGGACAGGGGATGGGAACACTGAAGCTTTCTTT